The 32 T cell receptor beta chains given below trace back to one sample, sequenced in a study of memory B cells and T cells in multiple sclerosis. Measured with immunoSEQ multiplex PCR; TCRdb has only the in-frame clones, and not every one. The repertoire consists of fewer than 40,000 clones, with roughly 86% occurring once and the leading ten covering under 3.5%. These receptors have no known antigen. Stimulus-free culture yielded autoproliferating CFSE-dim and non-proliferating CFSE-high T cells, each sequenced separately. Over 4.5x10^7 CFSE-labeled PBMCs were cultured around seven days unstimulated, then replicate wells were pooled. What was sequenced was PBMCs from blood kept in culture. The receptors shown here come from a human donor with multiple sclerosis.

The V call is TRBV7-9, the J call TRBJ2-3, with D possibly TRBD1 on 5 matching bases. The germline V gene has CDR1 SEHNR and CDR2 FQNEAQ (reference sequence). This CDR3 has 12 amino acids. V was shortened by 6 bases and J by 5 bases, with 9 bases between the two germline ends. CDR3 in amino acids: CASSQQGDTQYF. The CDR3 nucleotides are TGTGCCAGCAGTCAGCAGGGAGATACGCAGTATTTT.

This chain uses TRBV5-1 with TRBJ1-5; 8 positions agree with TRBD1. CDR3 length: 15 residues. From germline, CDR1 is SGHRS and CDR2 YFSETQ. Unmatched junction bases numbered 2, after V lost 2 bases and J lost 1 base. The CDR3 is CASSFSGGSNQPQHF. CDR3 bases: TGCGCCAGCAGCTTCTCAGGGGGCAGCAATCAGCCCCAGCATTTT.

This clone was seen a few times. The gene calls are TRBV19 and TRBJ2-5; 9 bases are shared with TRBD1. J gave up 4 bases and V 5 bases, and 14 bases lay outside the gene matches. The germline gives CDR1 LNHDA, CDR2 SQIVND (reference sequence). This CDR3 has 17 residues. The CDR3 nucleotides are TGTGCCAGTAGTGCCGCAACAGGGGGCGGATATGGAGAGACCCAGTACTTC. Translating it yields CASSAATGGGYGETQYF. Based on the CDR3 plus reference TRBV19 and TRBJ2-5, the full variable domain is DGGITQSPKYLFRKEGQNVTLSCEQNLNHDAMYWYRQDPGQGLRLIYYSQIVNDFQKGDIAEGYSVSREKKESFPLTVTSAQKNPTAFYLCASSAATGGGYGETQYFGPGTRLLVL.

This chain joins TRBV5-1 and TRBJ2-1, with D possibly called TRBD1 or TRBD2 (6 bases each). The CDR3 length is 15 residues. Trimming took 2 bases from V and 4 from J, leaving 13 bases between them. The germline gives CDR1 SGHRS, CDR2 YFSETQ. The CDR3 spells CASSFRGASYNEQFF. The CDR3 nucleotides are TGCGCCAGCAGCTTTAGGGGGGCTTCGTACAATGAGCAGTTCTTC.

J is TRBJ1-4 and V is TRBV7-9; weak D call: TRBD1 (6 bases). The germline V gene encodes CDR1 SEHNR and CDR2 FQNEAQ (reference sequence). The CDR3 sequence is 13 residues long. V was shortened by 7 bases and J by 8 bases, with 14 bases between the two germline ends. CDR3 in DNA: TGTGCCAGCAACCCACAGGGTAGCGAAAAACTGTTTTTT. This translates into CASNPQGSEKLFF.

The J gene is TRBJ2-1, the V gene TRBV5-4, with D perhaps TRBD1 (6 bases). The CDR3 has 12 residues. Germline-derived CDR1 and CDR2 are SGHNT and YYREEE (reference sequence). Between the trimmed V and J ends, which lost 1 base and 9 bases, there was a span of 8 bases. CDR3: CASSLRGSEQFF. CDR3 DNA: TGTGCCAGCAGCTTGAGGGGGAGTGAGCAGTTCTTC.

V is TRBV6-6 and J is TRBJ1-5; D remains unclear. Germline assignment: CDR1 MNHNY and CDR2 SVGAGI (reference sequence). This CDR3 comprises 14 residues. With 7 bases removed from V and 4 bases from J, the gap between germline ends came to 14 bases. The CDR3 loop reads CASTSSSDNQPQHF. The CDR3 nucleotides are TGTGCCAGCACCAGTAGTTCCGATAATCAGCCCCAGCATTTT.

The chain employs TRBV19 and TRBJ1-1; possible D gene TRBD1, 6 bases. This CDR3 has 18 residues. Germline V gene sequence: CDR1 LNHDA, CDR2 SQIVND (reference sequence). V lost 7 bases to trimming and J lost 6 bases, with 30 bases between them. The CDR3 coding sequence is TGTGCCAGTACCCTCGGTCGTTCGGACAGCGACGGTGGGGCTGAAGCTTTCTTT. Its protein is CASTLGRSDSDGGAEAFF. The whole variable domain, filled in from reference TRBV19 and TRBJ1-1, reads DGGITQSPKYLFRKEGQNVTLSCEQNLNHDAMYWYRQDPGQGLRLIYYSQIVNDFQKGDIAEGYSVSREKKESFPLTVTSAQKNPTAFYLCASTLGRSDSDGGAEAFFGQGTRLTVV.

This chain joins TRBV6-6 and TRBJ1-5; 10 bases agree with TRBD1. V was clipped by 6 bases and J by 3 bases; unmatched bases: 5. The V gene's germline CDR1 is MNHNY and CDR2 SVGAGI (reference sequence). CDR3 length: 15 residues. In nucleotides, the CDR3 is TGTGCCAGCAGACCGGGACAGGGGAACAATCAGCCCCAGCATTTT. Its translation is CASRPGQGNNQPQHF.

The chain couples TRBV27 to TRBJ1-6; the D is unclear. Germline assignment: CDR1 MNHEY and CDR2 SMNVEV (reference sequence). CDR3 size: 14 residues. Trimming stripped 3 bases from V and 3 bases from J, with 6 bases between. The CDR3 region has the DNA TGTGCCAGCAGTTTCATCGACTATAATTCACCCCTCCACTTT. Translation: CASSFIDYNSPLHF.

This sequence joins TRBV7-3 and TRBJ2-3; D possibly corresponds to TRBD2 (6 bases). The CDR3 is 15 residues long. Between the trimmed V and J ends, which lost 4 bases and 2 bases, there was a span of 13 bases. Germline CDR1 and CDR2: SGHTA and FQGTGA. The CDR3 protein is CASSSLGGPTDTQYF. CDR3 nucleotides: TGTGCCAGCAGCTCCTTGGGAGGACCCACAGATACGCAGTATTTT.

This clone was recorded only once. The V and J genes are TRBV6-5 and TRBJ1-1; the D is unclear. Deletions cut 1 base from V and 1 base from J, with 4 bases between. The CDR3 runs to 13 residues. The germline CDR1 and CDR2 sequences are MNHEY and SVGAGI. The CDR3 DNA reads TGTGCCAGCAGTTACTTAGGGAACACTGAAGCTTTCTTT. The encoded protein is CASSYLGNTEAFF.

This rearrangement joins TRBV5-1 to TRBJ2-5, with D perhaps TRBD2 (6 bases). In germline, CDR1 is SGHRS, CDR2 YFSETQ. The V end lost 0 bases, the J end lost 2 bases, and 14 bases lay between the germline ends. CDR3 length: 16 residues. The CDR3 DNA sequence: TGCGCCAGCAGCTTGGGGGGACTGTCGGGGCAAGAGACCCAGTACTTC. Translating it yields CASSLGGLSGQETQYF.

The chain links TRBV5-1 to TRBJ2-5; D might be TRBD1 (5 bases). Germline V lookup: CDR1 SGHRS, CDR2 YFSETQ. V lost 4 bases, J lost 5 bases, and 21 bases lay in between. The CDR3 contains 16 residues. CDR3 region: CASSSEGRVESETQYF. Here the CDR3 DNA reads TGCGCCAGCAGCAGTGAAGGCAGGGTGGAATCCGAGACCCAGTACTTC.

The chain carries TRBV9 and TRBJ1-1, with 10 bases matching TRBD1. Looked up from germline, CDR1 is SGDLS and CDR2 is YYNGEE. There are 18 residues in the CDR3. The V segment lost 4 bases and the J segment 1 base; nucleotides outside the gene matches: 13. The CDR3 coding sequence is TGTGCCAGCAGCCCCACGTATACTTGGACAGGGGGGAACACTGAAGCTTTCTTT. Translating it yields CASSPTYTWTGGNTEAFF.

The chain has TRBV5-1 and TRBJ2-7; no definite D call. CDR3 length equals 15 residues. In germline, CDR1 is SGHRS, CDR2 YFSETQ. V was cut by 3 bases and J by 1 base, with 14 bases left in between. CDR3 loop: CASSSDFFTSYEQYF. The DNA of the CDR3 is TGCGCCAGCAGCTCCGACTTCTTCACTTCCTACGAGCAGTACTTC.

The chain has TRBV13 and TRBJ2-1, with D unclear. V shed 3 bases and J shed 11 bases, with 11 bases lying between them. The CDR3 has 12 amino acids. Germline values: CDR1 PRHDT, CDR2 FYEKMQ (reference sequence). The CDR3 coding sequence is TGTGCCAGCAGCTTTAGAAACTCAAAGCAGTTCTTC. Encoded protein: CASSFRNSKQFF. Full variable domain (missing parts from reference TRBV13 and TRBJ2-1): AAGVIQSPRHLIKEKRETATLKCYPIPRHDTVYWYQQGPGQDPQFLISFYEKMQSDKGSIPDRFSAQQFSDYHSELNMSSLELGDSALYFCASSFRNSKQFFGPGTRLTVL.

The chain recombines TRBV7-9 with TRBJ1-1; tentative D call: TRBD1 (5 bases). The CDR3 is 13 amino acids. CDR1 SEHNR and CDR2 FQNEAQ come from the germline V gene (reference sequence). Trimming took 2 bases from V and 8 from J, leaving 12 bases between them. The CDR3 sequence: CASSLRLGEEAFF. The CDR3 DNA follows: TGTGCCAGCAGCTTAAGATTAGGGGAAGAAGCTTTCTTT.

V is TRBV11-1 and J is TRBJ2-2; D ambiguous. The length of the CDR3 is 16 residues. Germline assignment: CDR1 SGHAT and CDR2 FQDESV (reference sequence). Trimming removed 5 bases from V and 4 bases from J, with 17 bases in between. CDR3 DNA sequence: TGTGCCAGCAGCCCGTGGACCGCTACGTCCACCGGGGAGCTGTTTTTT. Amino acids: CASSPWTATSTGELFF.

The V gene is TRBV27, the J gene TRBJ2-7; 9 bases match TRBD1. Trimming cost V 2 bases and J 0 bases; bases outside gene matches: 2. The length of the CDR3 is 15 residues. CDR1 MNHEY and CDR2 SMNVEV come from the germline V gene (reference sequence). In DNA, the CDR3 is TGTGCCAGCAGTTTAACAGGGGGCCGCTCCTACGAGCAGTACTTC. Translation gives CASSLTGGRSYEQYF.

This chain uses TRBV2 with TRBJ1-3; 7 bases fit TRBD1. J lost 0 bases, V lost 6 bases, and 5 bases had no gene match. The germline V gene has CDR1 SNHLY and CDR2 FYNNEI. CDR3 length: 15 residues. The CDR3 sequence is CASSAGQNSGNTIYF. As DNA, the CDR3 is TGTGCCAGCAGCGCGGGACAGAACTCTGGAAACACCATATATTTT.

V is TRBV2 and J is TRBJ2-7; D is unclear. V lost 2 bases and J lost 2, with 4 bases in between. Germline lookup yields CDR1 SNHLY and CDR2 FYNNEI. CDR3 length equals 12 residues. CDR3 sequence (DNA): TGTGCCAGCAGTGAACTAGCCTACGAGCAGTACTTC. Its protein is CASSELAYEQYF.

V gene TRBV7-2 combines with J gene TRBJ2-3, with D perhaps TRBD2 (5 bases). Trimming took 3 bases from V and 8 from J, leaving 12 bases between them. Germline-derived CDR1 and CDR2 are SGHTA and FQGNSA. The CDR3 is 13 residues long. In nucleotides, the CDR3 is TGTGCCAGCAGCTTGGTGGCCCGGGGTACGCAGTATTTT. This encodes CASSLVARGTQYF.

V gene TRBV11-2 combines with J gene TRBJ2-1; 12 bases line up with TRBD2. Per germline, CDR1 SGHAT and CDR2 FQNNGV. V was clipped by 6 bases and J by 0 bases; unmatched bases: 3. The length of the CDR3 is 16 residues. CDR3: CASSRTSGNSYNEQFF. The CDR3 DNA reads as TGTGCCAGCAGTAGGACTAGCGGGAACTCCTACAATGAGCAGTTCTTC.

J is TRBJ2-5 and V is TRBV27; 7 positions match TRBD2. V lost 3 bases, J lost 5 bases, and 6 bases stayed unmatched. The CDR3 covers 14 residues. Germline assignment: CDR1 MNHEY and CDR2 SMNVEV (reference sequence). The CDR3: CASSLGGGWETQYF. CDR3 coding DNA: TGTGCCAGCAGTTTGGGGGGAGGGTGGGAGACCCAGTACTTC.

The chain employs TRBV19 and TRBJ1-2; 9 bases line up with TRBD1. The germline CDR1 and CDR2 sequences are LNHDA and SQIVND (reference sequence). The V and J ends lost 4 bases and 5 bases, in that order; junction bases with no gene match: 14. CDR3 length equals 17 residues. The CDR3 nucleotides are TGTGCCAGTAGTACAAGAGCCACAGGACAGGGGACTTATGGCTACACCTTC. It specifies CASSTRATGQGTYGYTF.

V is TRBV5-4 and J is TRBJ2-2; 9 bases are a match to TRBD2. CDR3 length: 18 amino acids. From germline, CDR1 is SGHNT and CDR2 YYREEE (reference sequence). Trimming took 4 bases from V and 4 from J; bases not matched to a gene: 14. The CDR3 DNA sequence: TGTGCCAGCAGCCCTCGTTACGTGACTAGCGGTGGCACCGGGGAGCTGTTTTTT. Amino acids: CASSPRYVTSGGTGELFF.

The J gene is TRBJ1-1, the V gene TRBV7-2; TRBD1 might be the D (5 bases). Germline CDR1 and CDR2: SGHTA and FQGNSA. This CDR3 is 15 amino acids long. Trimming pared 1 base from V and 5 bases from J, leaving 14 bases between. CDR3 sequence (DNA): TGTGCCAGCAGCTTAGGTCCAGGGAGGGGAACTGAAGCTTTCTTT. Translating it yields CASSLGPGRGTEAFF. Variable domain in full (rest from reference TRBV7-2 and TRBJ1-1): GAGVSQSPSNKVTEKGKDVELRCDPISGHTALYWYRQSLGQGLEFLIYFQGNSAPDKSGLPSDRFSAERTGGSVSTLTIQRTQQEDSAVYLCASSLGPGRGTEAFFGQGTRLTVV.

The chain uses TRBV7-3 and TRBJ1-1, with D unclear. Germline CDR1 SGHTA, CDR2 FQGTGA. The CDR3 length is 14 residues. V was clipped by 5 bases and J by 1 base, with 11 bases between them. CDR3 residues: CASSLSRGNTEAFF. In DNA, the CDR3 is TGTGCCAGCAGCCTGAGCCGGGGGAACACTGAAGCTTTCTTT.

CDR3 coding DNA: TGCACCAGCAGCCAAGATCCGGGAACTGAAGCTTTCTTT. Residues: CTSSQDPGTEAFF. This chain uses TRBV1 with TRBJ1-1. TRBV1 constitutes a pseudogene. The CDR3 covers 13 residues.

V and J are TRBV5-4 and TRBJ2-5; D possibly corresponds to TRBD2 (6 bases). Germline V CDR1 and CDR2: SGHNT, YYREEE (reference sequence). V was pared by 1 base and J by 3 bases, with 16 bases between. The CDR3 length is 16 residues. In DNA, the CDR3 is TGTGCCAGCAGCTTGCGGGGCCTGCGGGGCAAAGAGACCCAGTACTTC. Translating gives CASSLRGLRGKETQYF.

The CDR3 loop is CASSEPATRGTQYF. The CDR3 DNA reads TGTGCCAGCAGTGAGCCCGCCACGCGTGGTACGCAGTATTTT. The chain carries TRBV25-1 and TRBJ2-3, with D unresolved. Germline loops: CDR1 MGHDK, CDR2 SYGVNS. V was pared by 3 bases and J by 8 bases, with 15 bases between. This CDR3 has 14 amino acids.